The 29 T cell receptor beta chains below were found in one sample sequenced in a study of CD8+CD57+ T cells in acquired aplastic anemia. TCR beta VDJ and CDR3 profiles were obtained from a genomic DNA template. Using its own MiXCR run on the reads, TCRdb lists one record per CDR3 protein. The table lists 100,000 to 150,000 distinct CDR3 sequences, about 48% of them singletons. The specimen sequenced was sorted CD4+, CD8+, or CD8+CD57+ T cells (not recorded which) from PBMCs. These receptor sequences come from a human donor in good health, serving as a control.

This clonotype has a count of ten or more. The V gene is TRBV7-9, the J gene TRBJ2-3; tentatively, D is TRBD1 or TRBD2 (6 bases each). This CDR3 comprises 14 residues. Germline values: CDR1 SEHNR, CDR2 FQNEAQ (reference sequence). V lost 7 bases to trimming and J lost 0 bases, with 11 bases between them. DNA for the CDR3: TGTGCCAGCACCCCGGGGGCTAGCACAGATACGCAGTATTTT. Protein: CASTPGASTDTQYF.

This chain joins TRBV7-2 and TRBJ1-3; D is undetermined. Between the trimmed V and J ends, which lost 1 base and 3 bases, there was a span of 4 bases. The germline CDR1 and CDR2 sequences are SGHTA and FQGNSA. This CDR3 is built from 13 residues. The CDR3 nucleotides are TGTGCCAGCAGCTTAGGGCTTGGAAACACCATATATTTT. Translating gives CASSLGLGNTIYF.

This clonotype was counted at least ten times. The V and J genes are TRBV28 and TRBJ2-7, with D possibly being TRBD1 (6 bases). Per the germline V gene, CDR1 is MDHEN and CDR2 is SYDVKM. Trimming shortened V by 8 bases and J by 4 bases, and 21 bases separated the two germline ends. There are 15 residues in the CDR3. The CDR3 sequence: CASCPTWGPVYEQYF. As DNA, the CDR3 is TGTGCCAGCTGCCCGACGTGGGGGCCGGTTTACGAGCAGTACTTC. The complete variable domain, with remaining parts taken from reference TRBV28 and TRBJ2-7, reads DVKVTQSSRYLVKRTGEKVFLECVQDMDHENMFWYRQDPGLGLRLIYFSYDVKMKEKGDIPEGYSVSREKKERFSLILESASTNQTSMYLCASCPTWGPVYEQYFGPGTRLTVT.

Only a few counts were recorded for this clonotype. The chain has TRBV7-8 and TRBJ2-5, with D perhaps TRBD2 (5 bases). The V gene's germline CDR1 is SGHVS and CDR2 FQNEAQ. The CDR3 spans 14 residues. Trimming shortened V by 0 bases and J by 5 bases, and 10 bases separated the two germline ends. The CDR3: CASSLAGGSETQYF. The CDR3 nucleotides are TGTGCCAGCAGCTTAGCGGGCGGGTCGGAGACCCAGTACTTC.

This clonotype was counted many times. The rearrangement uses TRBV19 and TRBJ2-4; 7 bases agree with TRBD1. From germline, CDR1 is LNHDA and CDR2 SQIVND (reference sequence). V lost 6 bases to trimming and J lost 0 bases; unmatched junction nucleotides: 11. The CDR3 has 17 residues. The CDR3 DNA sequence: TGTGCCAGTAGAAAAGGGGGCCATGTGGGAGCCAAAAACATTCAGTACTTC. Translated, it gives CASRKGGHVGAKNIQYF.

The chain is built from TRBV7-2 and TRBJ1-2; TRBD1 is a possible D gene (5 bases). In germline, CDR1 is SGHTA, CDR2 FQGNSA. The CDR3 length is 14 residues. The germline V and J ends were trimmed by 5 bases and 8 bases, with 18 bases remaining between them. CDR3 in DNA: TGTGCCAGCAGCCGACGGGGCCGCAACTGGGGCTACACCTTC. It specifies CASSRRGRNWGYTF.

This clonotype occurred many times. The V call is TRBV9, the J call TRBJ1-1, with D perhaps matching TRBD1 (6 bases). Per the germline V gene, CDR1 is SGDLS and CDR2 is YYNGEE. The length of the CDR3 is 17 residues. Deletions cut 2 bases from V and 0 bases from J, with 17 bases between. Written as DNA, the CDR3 is TGTGCCAGCAGCGTCGGATCCAGGGGCAGGATGAACACTGAAGCTTTCTTT. It yields the protein CASSVGSRGRMNTEAFF. Based on the CDR3 plus reference TRBV9 and TRBJ1-1, the full variable domain is DSGVTQTPKHLITATGQRVTLRCSPRSGDLSVYWYQQSLDQGLQFLIQYYNGEERAKGNILERFSAQQFPDLHSELNLSSLELGDSALYFCASSVGSRGRMNTEAFFGQGTRLTVV.

In its sample, this clonotype was seen many times. The chain has TRBV5-5 and TRBJ2-3, with TRBD2 matching over 7 bases. Germline CDR1 is SGHKS and CDR2 is YYEKEE (reference sequence). The ends lost 4 bases at V and 0 bases at J; junction bases unmatched: 8. The CDR3 covers 16 residues. The CDR3 bases are TGTGCCAGCAGCCGAAACGGGGGGACTAGCACAGATACGCAGTATTTT. It translates to CASSRNGGTSTDTQYF.

This clonotype was seen at least ten times. The V gene is TRBV6-5, the J gene TRBJ1-5; D ambiguous. This CDR3 contains 14 residues. The V gene lost 0 bases and the J gene lost 2 bases, with 5 bases spanning the gap. The germline V gene has CDR1 MNHEY and CDR2 SVGAGI. The CDR3 region is CASSYSDGNQPQHF. CDR3 bases: TGTGCCAGCAGTTACTCGGACGGCAATCAGCCCCAGCATTTT.

This clonotype was seen many times. The chain has TRBV29-1 and TRBJ1-2, with 7 nucleotides matching TRBD1. The CDR3 runs 11 residues. Germline V gene sequence: CDR1 SQVTM, CDR2 ANQGSEA. V lost 4 bases to trimming and J lost 10 bases; unmatched junction nucleotides: 6. The chain's CDR3 is CSVVRTGVYTF. CDR3 nucleotides: TGCAGCGTTGTAAGGACAGGTGTCTACACCTTC.

This clonotype is termed medium-sized. The chain combines TRBV7-2 with TRBJ1-5, with 8 bases that match TRBD1. J was trimmed by 7 bases and V by 5 bases; bases with no gene match: 4. The CDR3 totals 13 residues. Germline CDR1 SGHTA, CDR2 FQGNSA. In DNA form, the CDR3 reads TGTGCCAGCAGCCAGGACAGGGACCAGCCCCAGCATTTT. Its protein is CASSQDRDQPQHF.

V usage is TRBV9 and J usage is TRBJ1-2, with D possibly TRBD1 on 5 matching bases. Germline V gene lookup returns CDR1 SGDLS and CDR2 YYNGEE. The germline V and J ends were trimmed by 0 bases and 8 bases, with 11 bases remaining between them. This CDR3 has 13 residues. The CDR3 DNA is TGTGCCAGCAGCGTAGCGGGGGTCGAAGGCTACACCTTC. It encodes CASSVAGVEGYTF.

This clonotype was detected ten times or more. Here the CDR3 reads CATSSQRGGTDTQYF. The CDR3 DNA follows: TGTGCCACCAGCAGCCAGCGGGGGGGCACAGATACGCAGTATTTT. V gene TRBV15 combines with J gene TRBJ2-3; 9 nucleotides line up with TRBD2. CDR3 size: 15 residues. With 3 bases clipped from V and 1 base from J, the junction kept 2 bases outside the gene matches. The germline V gene has CDR1 LNHNV and CDR2 YYDKDF (reference sequence).

The chain combines TRBV2 with TRBJ1-1, with D possibly being TRBD1 (5 bases). Trimming took 2 bases from V and 1 from J, leaving 8 bases between them. Germline assignment: CDR1 SNHLY and CDR2 FYNNEI. The CDR3 loop spans 14 amino acids. Written as DNA, the CDR3 is TGTGCCAGCAGTGAACAGGGTGCGAACACTGAAGCTTTCTTT. This codes for CASSEQGANTEAFF.

Of note for this clonotype: The junction departs from the called germline gene at one end, perhaps through a read error. The chain has TRBV2 and TRBJ1-2, with D perhaps matching TRBD1 (5 bases). Germline lookup yields CDR1 SNHLY and CDR2 FYNNEI. This CDR3 has 12 residues. Here the CDR3 reads CASSEALQGRIF. In nucleotides, the CDR3 is TGTGCCAGCAGTGAAGCGCTTCAGGGACGGATCTTC.

The chain has TRBV19 and TRBJ2-3, with D unresolved. The V gene lost 6 bases and the J gene lost 7 bases, with 11 bases spanning the gap. The CDR3 totals 12 residues. The germline gives CDR1 LNHDA, CDR2 SQIVND (reference sequence). CDR3 amino acids: CASSLDKYTQYF. CDR3 DNA sequence: TGTGCCAGTAGCCTTGACAAATATACGCAGTATTTT.

This clonotype was picked up many times. The chain is built from TRBV2 and TRBJ2-5, with TRBD2 identical over 11 bases. V trimming: 7 bases; J trimming: 1 base; junction bases outside the gene matches: 8. Germline V gene sequence: CDR1 SNHLY, CDR2 FYNNEI. CDR3 length equals 16 residues. DNA for the CDR3: TGTGCCAGCAAACCCGTTAGCGGGGGGGTCCAAGAGACCCAGTACTTC. Translation gives CASKPVSGGVQETQYF.

This clonotype came up many times. This chain connects TRBV5-6 to TRBJ1-5; D is uncertain. V lost 6 bases and J lost 1, with 11 bases in between. This CDR3 spans 14 amino acids. Germline V lookup: CDR1 SGHDT, CDR2 YYEEEE. The CDR3 DNA reads TGTGCCAGCACCTTAGGGTTGAGCAATCAGCCCCAGCATTTT. Amino acid sequence: CASTLGLSNQPQHF.

The genes are TRBV19 and TRBJ1-1, with D tentatively TRBD1 (6 bases). The germline gives CDR1 LNHDA, CDR2 SQIVND (reference sequence). The CDR3 is 13 residues long. The germline V and J ends were trimmed by 8 bases and 5 bases, with 15 bases remaining between them. This CDR3 reads CASGTPQGTEAFF. DNA for the CDR3: TGTGCCAGTGGTACCCCACAGGGTACTGAAGCTTTCTTT. The whole variable domain, remainder taken from reference TRBV19 and TRBJ1-1, is DGGITQSPKYLFRKEGQNVTLSCEQNLNHDAMYWYRQDPGQGLRLIYYSQIVNDFQKGDIAEGYSVSREKKESFPLTVTSAQKNPTAFYLCASGTPQGTEAFFGQGTRLTVV.

The chain uses TRBV9 and TRBJ2-5; 8 nucleotides line up with TRBD1. The J call is in doubt because the DNA end fits TRBJ2-1 better. The CDR3 length is 15 residues. Germline CDR1 and CDR2: SGDLS and YYNGEE. The CDR3 spells CASSLTGAPGNEQFF. As DNA, the CDR3 is TGTGCCAGCAGCCTGACAGGGGCCCCGGGCAATGAGCAGTTCTTC.

There are a few counts of this clonotype. Here the CDR3 DNA reads TGCGCCAGCAGCCAAGATAGGGGACTAGGGAGTGAGCAGTTCTTC. Its protein product is CASSQDRGLGSEQFF. This rearrangement joins TRBV4-1 to TRBJ2-1; 8 nucleotides line up with TRBD2. This CDR3 has 15 residues. V was clipped by 0 bases and J by 9 bases; unmatched bases: 7. Germline V lookup: CDR1 MGHRA, CDR2 YSYEKL.

This clonotype was observed a handful of times. The chain carries TRBV20-1 and TRBJ2-1, with D perhaps TRBD1 or TRBD2 (5 bases each). The CDR3 length is 17 residues. The germline gives CDR1 DFQATT, CDR2 SNEGSKA (reference sequence). Deletions cut 5 bases from V and 0 bases from J, with 20 bases between. CDR3 loop: CSALNRVGASSYNEQFF. Here the CDR3 DNA reads TGCAGTGCTCTCAACCGGGTCGGGGCGAGCTCCTACAATGAGCAGTTCTTC.

The chain carries TRBV7-9 and TRBJ1-4; no clear D. The CDR3 length is 11 residues. Deletions cut 1 base from V and 10 bases from J, with 4 bases between. Germline V gene sequence: CDR1 SEHNR, CDR2 FQNEAQ (reference sequence). CDR3 amino acids: CASSLGGKLFF. The DNA for the CDR3 is TGTGCCAGCAGCTTAGGCGGAAAACTGTTTTTT.

This chain links TRBV24-1 with TRBJ1-2; D call uncertain. Between the trimmed V and J ends, which lost 3 bases and 4 bases, there was a span of 11 bases. CDR1 and CDR2 (germline): KGHDR, SFDVKD. The CDR3 extends over 14 amino acids. The CDR3 is CATSDTTTTYGYTF. The CDR3 DNA is TGTGCCACCAGTGATACAACAACCACCTATGGCTACACCTTC.

V usage is TRBV19 and J usage is TRBJ2-7; 10 bases agree with TRBD1. Germline CDR1 LNHDA, CDR2 SQIVND (reference sequence). The CDR3 runs 16 residues. J was trimmed by 7 bases and V by 3 bases; bases with no gene match: 12. CDR3 bases: TGTGCCAGTAGTATCCCCGGCCTCGGACAGGGGGGAGAGCAGTACTTC. This translates into CASSIPGLGQGGEQYF.

V usage is TRBV7-2 and J usage is TRBJ2-5; no firm D call. CDR1 is SGHTA and CDR2 is FQGNSA in the germline V gene. Trimming left V 7 bases short and J 1 base short, with 10 bases between. CDR3 length: 13 residues. CDR3: CASNLPSQETQYF. Written as DNA, the CDR3 is TGTGCCAGCAACCTACCAAGCCAAGAGACCCAGTACTTC.

The chain employs TRBV10-3 and TRBJ2-5; 12 bases fit TRBD2. CDR1 is ENHRY and CDR2 is SYGVKD in the germline V gene. The CDR3 runs 16 residues. Trimming removed 4 bases from V and 1 base from J; junction bases left unmatched: 4. The CDR3 sequence: CAISALLAGGQETQYF. CDR3 bases: TGTGCCATCAGTGCCCTACTAGCGGGGGGCCAAGAGACCCAGTACTTC.

For this clonotype: This may be a read error: a much more frequent sequence differs by one nucleotide. The chain recombines TRBV12-3 or TRBV12-4 with TRBJ1-1, with 8 bases identical to TRBD1. V dropped 6 bases and J dropped 10; count of bases not matched to a gene: 19. The CDR3 is 16 amino acids. This CDR3 is CASSPRNNQGATRAFF. The CDR3 DNA follows: TGTGCCAGCAGCCCAAGAAACAATCAGGGGGCAACGAGAGCTTTCTTT.

V and J are TRBV6-2 or TRBV6-3 and TRBJ1-1; possible D gene TRBD1, 5 bases. Germline V gene lookup returns CDR1 MNHEY and CDR2 SVGEGT. The V end lost 4 bases, the J end lost 6 bases, and 6 bases lay between the germline ends. The CDR3 totals 11 residues. CDR3 bases: TGTGCCAGCAGTTGGGACCCTGAAGCTTTCTTT. This gives the protein CASSWDPEAFF.